This passage covers 28 T cell receptor beta chains from one sample sequenced in a study of blood T cells in healthy people across ages. Primers used in a second PCR of about 6 to 11 cycles were a sample-barcoded 5' primer and a J-beta primer mix. Each CDR3 protein gets one entry after TCRdb re-called the 5' RACE reads with MiXCR. The table includes some 920,000 distinct CDR3 sequences, roughly half detected once. Sequencing used blood. Receptor source: a woman aged 60-75 years in good health.

The chain recombines TRBV27 with TRBJ2-6, with D perhaps matching TRBD1 (6 bases). Trimming took off 3 bases at V and 2 bases at J, with 8 bases between the two ends. The CDR3 loop spans 15 amino acids. Germline assignment: CDR1 MNHEY and CDR2 SMNVEV (reference sequence). The CDR3 loop is CASSFQGPGANVLTF. The CDR3 coding sequence is TGTGCCAGCAGTTTCCAGGGGCCTGGGGCCAACGTCCTGACTTTC.

The chain uses TRBV5-1 and TRBJ2-3, with 8 bases aligning to TRBD2. Germline V lookup: CDR1 SGHRS, CDR2 YFSETQ. The CDR3 is 14 residues long. The V and J ends lost 3 bases and 6 bases, in that order; junction bases with no gene match: 6. The CDR3 here is CASSSGTRWDTQYF. DNA for the CDR3: TGCGCCAGCAGCTCCGGGACTAGGTGGGATACGCAGTATTTT.

This sequence joins TRBV20-1 and TRBJ1-4; 7 bases are shared with TRBD1. V was clipped by 6 bases and J by 3 bases; unmatched bases: 4. The germline V gene has CDR1 DFQATT and CDR2 SNEGSKA (reference sequence). This CDR3 spans 13 amino acids. The CDR3 DNA reads TGCAGTGCCCCCGGGACAGCTAATGAAAAACTGTTTTTT. Protein sequence: CSAPGTANEKLFF.

The rearrangement uses TRBV29-1 and TRBJ2-1; D assignment may be TRBD1 or TRBD2 (5 bases each). V gave up 8 bases and J gave up 2 bases, with 16 bases separating them. CDR1 and CDR2 from the germline V gene are SQVTM and ANQGSEA. This CDR3 region has 14 residues. CDR3 sequence: CSFPGRATYNEQFF. Written as DNA, the CDR3 is TGCAGCTTCCCGGGACGGGCGACCTACAATGAGCAGTTCTTC.

The gene calls are TRBV6-5 and TRBJ2-1; TRBD1 matches 11 bases. CDR3 size: 14 residues. From germline, CDR1 is MNHEY and CDR2 SVGAGI. J gave up 6 bases and V 6 bases, and 4 bases lay outside the gene matches. The CDR3 spells CASRSDRGPNEQFF. CDR3 bases: TGTGCCAGCAGGTCGGACAGGGGGCCCAATGAGCAGTTCTTC.

This clonotype occurred once. The junction departs from the called germline gene at one end, perhaps through a read error. V is TRBV29-1 and J is TRBJ2-6; D might be TRBD1 (5 bases). The CDR3 covers 15 residues. Germline-derived CDR1 and CDR2 are SQVTM and ANQGSEA. The CDR3: CSAGPVGSGADVLTF. CDR3 bases: TGCAGCGCTGGCCCCGTGGGATCTGGGGCCGACGTCCTGACTTTC.

V is TRBV6-6 and J is TRBJ2-7, with TRBD2 matching over 10 bases. V gave up 6 bases and J gave up 7 bases; unmatched junction bases: 12. This CDR3 spans 15 amino acids. CDR1 and CDR2 from the germline V gene are MNHNY and SVGAGI (reference sequence). DNA for the CDR3: TGTGCCAGCAGGAAACAGCGGGAGGGTTCGAGTGAGCAGTACTTC. This translates into CASRKQREGSSEQYF.

The rearrangement joins TRBV3-1 to TRBJ2-5; weak D call: TRBD1 (6 bases). CDR1 and CDR2 (germline): LGHDT, YNNKEL (reference sequence). Trimming removed 5 bases from V and 1 base from J, with 14 bases in between. CDR3 length equals 15 residues. The CDR3 sequence: CASSEYGQSQETQYF. The CDR3 bases are TGTGCCAGCAGCGAATACGGACAGTCCCAAGAGACCCAGTACTTC.

The chain couples TRBV7-9 to TRBJ2-7; TRBD2 matches 8 bases. The J call may be wrong; the DNA end is better matched by TRBJ2-5. The CDR3 is made up of 15 amino acids. The germline gives CDR1 SEHNR, CDR2 FQNEAQ (reference sequence). The CDR3, as DNA: TGTGCCAGCAGTCAAACTAGCGGTGTTGAAGAGACCCAGTACTTC. Amino acids: CASSQTSGVEETQYF.

V is TRBV21-1 and J is TRBJ2-1; TRBD2 reflects the table's D call only, with no check against the DNA. TRBV21-1 is described as a pseudogene. This CDR3 is built from 16 residues. CDR3 in amino acids: CASTREILGLINEQFF. The CDR3 DNA reads TGTGCCAGCACCCGAGAGATACTAGGTCTGATCAATGAGCAGTTCTTC.

The chain uses TRBV20-1 and TRBJ2-3; D not certain. Trimming shortened V by 4 bases and J by 0 bases, and 14 bases separated the two germline ends. The V gene's germline CDR1 is DFQATT and CDR2 SNEGSKA (reference sequence). The CDR3 is 15 amino acids. The CDR3 here is CSATFAGSSTDTQYF. The CDR3 nucleotides read TGCAGTGCTACTTTCGCAGGTTCTAGCACAGATACGCAGTATTTT.

This clonotype has just a few counts. The chain uses TRBV15 and TRBJ2-3; the match to TRBD1 covers 10 bases. The J segment lost 4 bases and the V segment lost 5 bases, leaving 15 bases of the junction unmatched. Germline V gene sequence: CDR1 LNHNV, CDR2 YYDKDF (reference sequence). This CDR3 comprises 18 residues. In DNA, the CDR3 is TGTGCCACCAGCGGATCCTTCGACAGGGGGCGAAGGTCAGATACGCAGTATTTT. It yields the protein CATSGSFDRGRRSDTQYF.

The table lists this clonotype with a few counts. V usage is TRBV6-1 and J usage is TRBJ1-2, with D unresolved. The germline V gene has CDR1 MNHNS and CDR2 SASEGT. V dropped 5 bases and J dropped 5 bases, with 6 bases sitting between them. The CDR3 consists of 11 residues. CDR3 coding DNA: TGTGCCAGCAGTTTGTATTATGGCTACACCTTC. Encoded protein: CASSLYYGYTF.

In the case of this clonotype: At one boundary the junction diverges from the germline segment, which might be a read error. V is TRBV27 and J is TRBJ1-2; TRBD1 is a possible D gene (5 bases). The length of the CDR3 is 15 residues. The germline gives CDR1 MNHEY, CDR2 SMNVEV (reference sequence). As DNA, the CDR3 is TGTGCCAGCAGTCCGAGGACAAGGCTAAACTGTGGCTACACCTTC. This translates into CASSPRTRLNCGYTF.

The CDR3 DNA sequence: TGTGCCAGCAGTGGCACTTTTCGCAATGAGCAGTTCTTC. This sequence encodes CASSGTFRNEQFF. This chain joins TRBV6-2 or TRBV6-3 and TRBJ2-1; D is unclear. The CDR3 has 13 amino acids. CDR1 and CDR2 (germline): MNHEY, SVGEGT. Trimming removed 5 bases at V and 6 bases at J, with 11 bases between.

This clonotype was observed once. The J gene is TRBJ1-1, the V gene TRBV6-2 or TRBV6-3; 10 nucleotides line up with TRBD1. The CDR3 extends over 18 amino acids. Germline V lookup: CDR1 MNHEY, CDR2 SVGEGT. The V gene end was trimmed by 0 bases and the J gene end by 3 bases; junction bases not matched to a gene: 10. Written as DNA, the CDR3 is TGTGCCAGCAGTTACTCGGGGAGGACAGGGGGAATCGACACTGAAGCTTTCTTT. Its translation: CASSYSGRTGGIDTEAFF.

This clonotype was counted a few times. CDR3 protein: CASSYSTGSDTQYF. The DNA of the CDR3 is TGTGCCAGCAGTTACTCCACGGGCTCAGATACGCAGTATTTT. The chain is built from TRBV6-2 or TRBV6-3 and TRBJ2-3; D remains unclear. The CDR3 length is 14 residues. The V end lost 0 bases, the J end lost 4 bases, and 8 bases lay between the germline ends. Germline V lookup: CDR1 MNHEY, CDR2 SVGEGT.

The chain recombines TRBV12-3 or TRBV12-4 with TRBJ2-1; 8 bases fit TRBD1. The V and J ends lost 5 bases and 0 bases, in that order; junction bases with no gene match: 3. The CDR3 contains 15 residues. The CDR3 sequence is CASSEDRGSYNEQFF. In DNA, the CDR3 is TGTGCCAGCAGTGAAGACAGGGGCTCCTACAATGAGCAGTTCTTC.

This clonotype appeared a single time. This chain connects TRBV5-1 to TRBJ2-3; 7 nucleotides align to TRBD2. The CDR3 is 17 amino acids. The V segment lost 4 bases and the J segment 1 base; nucleotides outside the gene matches: 12. Germline CDR1 is SGHRS and CDR2 is YFSETQ. This CDR3 reads CASSETGTIPGTDTQYF. CDR3 DNA sequence: TGCGCCAGCAGCGAGACGGGGACTATCCCTGGCACAGATACGCAGTATTTT.

This clonotype appeared a few times. The chain uses TRBV7-2 and TRBJ2-1; 9 nucleotides line up with TRBD2. The J segment lost 9 bases and the V segment lost 1 base, leaving 7 bases of the junction unmatched. From germline, CDR1 is SGHTA and CDR2 FQGNSA. This CDR3 is 15 amino acids long. The CDR3 is CASSLGGSSGGEQFF. CDR3 nucleotides: TGTGCCAGCAGCTTAGGGGGTAGTAGCGGGGGTGAGCAGTTCTTC. The full variable domain, with the rest looked up from reference TRBV7-2 and TRBJ2-1, is GAGVSQSPSNKVTEKGKDVELRCDPISGHTALYWYRQSLGQGLEFLIYFQGNSAPDKSGLPSDRFSAERTGGSVSTLTIQRTQQEDSAVYLCASSLGGSSGGEQFFGPGTRLTVL.

The chain has TRBV2 and TRBJ2-7; the D gene could be TRBD1 or TRBD2 (5 bases each). This CDR3 has 14 residues. V lost 6 bases and J 2 bases, leaving 14 bases between the germline ends. Germline assignment: CDR1 SNHLY and CDR2 FYNNEI. This CDR3 reads CASRHPGRTYEQYF. CDR3 DNA: TGTGCCAGCAGACATCCGGGACGGACCTACGAGCAGTACTTC.

The CDR3, as DNA: TGTGCCAGCAGTTTAATCCCCTTGGCGGGAGGGCCAGATACGCAGTATTTT. Encoded protein: CASSLIPLAGGPDTQYF. This chain links TRBV12-3 or TRBV12-4 with TRBJ2-3; 9 bases fit TRBD2. The ends lost 2 bases at V and 4 bases at J; junction bases unmatched: 10. The CDR3 is made up of 17 amino acids.

Comment on this clonotype: The junction departs from the called germline gene at one end, perhaps through a read error. V gene TRBV6-6 combines with J gene TRBJ2-3; TRBD2 agrees at 12 bases. The CDR3 spans 17 residues. Germline V lookup: CDR1 MNHNY, CDR2 SVGAGI (reference sequence). CDR3 protein: CASSYSKTSGGVDTRYF. Here the CDR3 DNA reads TGTGCCAGCAGTTACTCGAAGACTAGCGGGGGTGTAGATACGCGGTATTTT.

Only a few counts were recorded for this clonotype. This chain joins TRBV14 and TRBJ2-5; 9 nucleotides line up with TRBD2. CDR3 length equals 17 residues. In germline, CDR1 is SGHDN, CDR2 FVKESK. Germline trimming cut 0 bases from V and 2 bases from J; bases unmatched to any gene: 7. The CDR3 coding sequence is TGTGCCAGCAGCCAAGACTGGTCAGCGGGAGGACAAGAGACCCAGTACTTC. It is translated as CASSQDWSAGGQETQYF.

Only a few counts were recorded for this clonotype. The J gene is TRBJ2-7, the V gene TRBV5-5; 14 positions agree with TRBD2. V was pared by 2 bases and J by 4 bases, with 5 bases of the junction left unmatched. CDR1 SGHKS and CDR2 YYEKEE come from the germline V gene (reference sequence). There are 16 residues in the CDR3. CDR3 region: CASSFSRLAGGYEQYF. In DNA form, the CDR3 reads TGTGCCAGCAGCTTCTCTCGACTAGCGGGAGGGTACGAGCAGTACTTC.

This clonotype was observed a few times. This chain links TRBV4-1 with TRBJ2-1; D gene ambiguous. The CDR3 length is 16 residues. Trimming took 0 bases from V and 0 from J, leaving 9 bases between them. Germline values: CDR1 MGHRA, CDR2 YSYEKL. Written as DNA, the CDR3 is TGCGCCAGCAGCCAAGATTGGATGAGCTCCTACAATGAGCAGTTCTTC. This gives the protein CASSQDWMSSYNEQFF.

The chain carries TRBV5-5 and TRBJ2-7, with D possibly TRBD1 on 6 matching bases. Trimming cost V 4 bases and J 2 bases, with 19 bases left between them. This CDR3 spans 16 amino acids. Germline CDR1 reads SGHKS; CDR2 reads YYEKEE (reference sequence). CDR3 nucleotides: TGTGCCAGCAGCCTGACAGGCGGCATCCTTCCCTACGAGCAGTACTTC. Encoded protein: CASSLTGGILPYEQYF.

The chain carries TRBV15 and TRBJ2-4, with 13 positions matching TRBD2. Germline values: CDR1 LNHNV, CDR2 YYDKDF (reference sequence). Unmatched junction bases numbered 7, after V lost 5 bases and J lost 6 bases. This CDR3 comprises 16 residues. CDR3 nucleotides: TGTGCCACCAGCTTTGGACTAGCGGGAGACTTAAACATTCAGTACTTC. It yields the protein CATSFGLAGDLNIQYF.